Following are 22 T cell receptor beta chains from one sample sequenced in a study of blood T cells in healthy people across ages. Using a J-beta primer mix together with a sample-barcoded 5' primer, a second PCR was run for about 6 to 11 cycles. TCRdb re-called the 5' RACE reads through MiXCR, storing one row per CDR3 protein. The sample holds around 900,000 distinct CDR3 sequences, more than 25% seen once. The material sequenced was blood. All receptors come from a woman of 80 years or more in good health.

Comment on this clonotype: A much larger clonotype is one base distant, so this may be a read error. The CDR3 sequence: CASSRGQANTEAFF. For the CDR3, the DNA is TGTGCCAGCAGCAGGGGACAGGCGAACACTGAAGCTTTCTTT. The chain employs TRBV3-1 and TRBJ1-1, with 8 bases fitting TRBD1. From germline, CDR1 is LGHDT and CDR2 YNNKEL (reference sequence). The CDR3 is 14 amino acids. Unmatched junction bases numbered 3, after V lost 5 bases and J lost 1 base.

There are many counts of this clonotype. The chain uses TRBV11-2 and TRBJ2-7; D may be TRBD1 or TRBD2 (5 bases each). CDR1 and CDR2 from the germline V gene are SGHAT and FQNNGV. This CDR3 region has 14 residues. The V end lost 6 bases, the J end lost 6 bases, and 18 bases lay between the germline ends. The CDR3 DNA follows: TGTGCCAGCAGTTACGGGGCCCTTTTGAGCGAGCAGTACTTC. Translating it yields CASSYGALLSEQYF.

CDR3 in DNA: TGTGCCAGCAGTGCCCTAGCGAATGGACCGAACACTGAAGCTTTCTTT. It codes for CASSALANGPNTEAFF. The chain is built from TRBV27 and TRBJ1-1; D is uncertain. Trimming removed 5 bases at V and 1 base at J, with 17 bases between. CDR1 and CDR2 (germline): MNHEY, SMNVEV (reference sequence). The CDR3 sequence is 16 residues long.

A few counts support this clonotype. This likely came from a read error, as a far larger clone is one base away. The chain couples TRBV12-3 or TRBV12-4 to TRBJ2-7, with D uncertain. The V end was cut by 6 bases, the J end by 4 bases, with 7 bases between. The CDR3 totals 11 residues. CDR3 coding DNA: TGTGCCAGCAGGTTAATTTACGAGCAGTACTTC. This sequence encodes CASRLIYEQYF.

The sample holds a few counts of this clonotype. V usage is TRBV6-5 and J usage is TRBJ1-6; 7 positions match TRBD1. Germline CDR1 and CDR2: MNHEY and SVGAGI. The CDR3 sequence is 15 residues long. J gave up 9 bases and V 6 bases, and 11 bases lay outside the gene matches. The CDR3 spells CASRLTWTGSSPLHF. The CDR3 nucleotides read TGTGCCAGCAGGCTGACGTGGACAGGATCTTCACCCCTCCACTTT.

About this clonotype: One base away lies a much larger clone, so this may be a sequencing read error. The chain couples TRBV11-3 to TRBJ2-3, with TRBD2 matching over 13 bases. The CDR3 has 17 residues. Germline-derived CDR1 and CDR2 are SGHNT and YENEEA. For the CDR3, the DNA is TGTGGCAGCAGCGCCCCCGGACTAGCGGGGGGCACAGATACGCAGTATTTT. Its translation is CGSSAPGLAGGTDTQYF.

This clonotype was counted only a few times. This likely comes from a read error, as the CDR3 has no conserved phenylalanine or tryptophan at its end. Because the CDR3's place on the DNA is in doubt, the DNA is left out and the CDR3 is given as listed by TCRdb. The chain uses TRBV7-2 and TRBJ2-7; the table's TRBD1 call for D was not verified on the DNA. Both ends counted, the CDR3 spans 16 residues. Germline CDR1 SGHTA, CDR2 FQGNSA. The CDR3 sequence is CASSAEGRGHCTSSTS.

This clonotype was detected only a few times. V gene TRBV6-2 or TRBV6-3 combines with J gene TRBJ2-2, with 7 bases that match TRBD1. J gave up 6 bases and V 4 bases, and 2 bases lay outside the gene matches. The CDR3 totals 13 residues. Germline CDR1 is MNHEY and CDR2 is SVGEGT. The CDR3 spells CASSSGGAGELFF. The CDR3 coding sequence is TGTGCCAGCAGTTCAGGGGGTGCCGGGGAGCTGTTTTTT.

A remark on this clonotype: Since a much larger clone is just one base distant, this may be a read error. This sequence joins TRBV7-2 and TRBJ1-2; D unclear. This CDR3 region has 11 residues. Germline V gene data show CDR1 as SGHTA and CDR2 as FQGNSA. CDR3 region: CAGSLVGLYTF. In DNA form, the CDR3 reads TGTGCCGGCAGCTTAGTTGGGCTTTACACCTTC. Full variable domain (remainder filled in from reference TRBV7-2 and TRBJ1-2): GAGVSQSPSNKVTEKGKDVELRCDPISGHTALYWYRQSLGQGLEFLIYFQGNSAPDKSGLPSDRFSAERTGGSVSTLTIQRTQQEDSAVYLCAGSLVGLYTFGSGTRLTVV.

Ten or more counts support this clonotype. At one of its ends the junction is not consistent with the germline gene, which may arise from a read error. The chain joins TRBV12-3 or TRBV12-4 to TRBJ2-3, with D perhaps TRBD2 (5 bases). There are 15 residues in the CDR3. The CDR3 coding sequence is TGTGCCAGCAGTTTCGGCAGAGCTAGCACAGATGCGCAGTATTTT. Translation gives CASSFGRASTDAQYF.

At least ten counts were recorded for this clonotype. The chain carries TRBV11-2 and TRBJ2-5; tentative D call: TRBD1 (6 bases). V lost 4 bases and J 0 bases, leaving 6 bases between the germline ends. CDR1 is SGHAT and CDR2 is FQNNGV in the germline V gene. The CDR3 runs to 13 residues. In DNA form, the CDR3 reads TGTGCCAGCAGCTGGGACAACCAAGAGACCCAGTACTTC. Protein: CASSWDNQETQYF.

The chain uses TRBV9 and TRBJ2-7, with D unclear. Germline V gives CDR1 SGDLS, CDR2 YYNGEE. Trimming pared 0 bases from V and 1 base from J, leaving 8 bases between. The CDR3 is made up of 14 amino acids. The CDR3 loop is CASSVGRISYEQYF. The CDR3, as DNA: TGTGCCAGCAGCGTAGGTAGAATATCCTACGAGCAGTACTTC.

There are many counts of this clonotype. The J gene is TRBJ1-2, the V gene TRBV6-2 or TRBV6-3, with 11 bases matching TRBD1. After removal of 6 bases from V and 8 bases from J, the junction contained 8 bases not matched to a gene. Germline CDR1 is MNHEY and CDR2 is SVGEGT. The CDR3 consists of 14 residues. The CDR3 DNA is TGTGCCAGCAGCCCAGGACAGGGGGCGAGAGGCTACACCTTC. Translation gives CASSPGQGARGYTF.

This clonotype was detected many times. The chain links TRBV6-2 or TRBV6-3 to TRBJ2-7; D is unresolved. Trimming cost V 10 bases and J 3 bases, with 16 bases left between them. Germline CDR1 is MNHEY and CDR2 is SVGEGT. The CDR3 is made up of 13 amino acids. The CDR3 reads CATRARTYYEQYF. The CDR3 DNA follows: TGTGCCACCCGGGCACGGACCTACTACGAGCAGTACTTC.

This clonotype turned up a few times. CDR3 protein: CASSQDLVNTEAFF. CDR3 DNA sequence: TGCGCCAGCAGCCAAGATTTGGTGAACACTGAAGCTTTCTTT. The chain combines TRBV4-3 with TRBJ1-1; D unresolved. Looked up from germline, CDR1 is LGHNA and CDR2 is YSLEER. The CDR3 sequence is 14 residues long. V was pared by 0 bases and J by 0 bases, with 5 bases between.

This clonotype was detected many times. The CDR3 region is CASSFVSGGANEQFF. CDR3 nucleotide sequence: TGTGCCAGCAGTTTCGTCAGCGGGGGGGCCAATGAGCAGTTCTTC. The J gene is TRBJ2-1, the V gene TRBV12-3 or TRBV12-4; the match to TRBD2 covers 10 bases. This CDR3 comprises 15 residues. V shed 3 bases and J 6 bases; nucleotides not matched to a gene: 5.

A few counts support this clonotype. The rearrangement uses TRBV12-3 or TRBV12-4 and TRBJ2-5; 8 positions match TRBD2. The CDR3 runs 16 residues. The trim removed 0 bases at V and 11 bases at J, leaving 14 bases unmatched. The chain's CDR3 is CASSLARGGGDNEQYF. The CDR3 coding sequence is TGTGCCAGCAGTTTAGCCCGGGGGGGAGGGGACAATGAGCAGTACTTC.

The table lists this clonotype with many counts. This chain connects TRBV7-2 to TRBJ2-5; D ambiguous. V shed 5 bases and J shed 2 bases, with 9 bases lying between them. Germline CDR1 reads SGHTA; CDR2 reads FQGNSA. The CDR3 is 13 amino acids. CDR3 bases: TGTGCCAGCAGCCCGACGGCTCAAGAGACCCAGTACTTC. Protein sequence: CASSPTAQETQYF.

This clonotype was recorded once. Sequence at one end of the junction differs from germline and may be a read error. This chain uses TRBV12-3 or TRBV12-4 with TRBJ2-3, with TRBD1 as a possible D gene (6 bases). The CDR3 has 16 residues. The CDR3 bases are TGTGCCAGCAGTCCCGGACAGAGAGTGATCGCAGATATGCAGTATTTT. As protein: CASSPGQRVIADMQYF.

A word on this clonotype: A much larger clone lies one base from this, so it may be a read error. The rearrangement links TRBV24-1 to TRBJ2-3; possibly TRBD1 for D (5 bases). Germline V gene data show CDR1 as KGHDR and CDR2 as SFDVKD. V dropped 4 bases and J dropped 9 bases, with 10 bases sitting between them. The CDR3 sequence is 12 residues long. CDR3 residues: CATSEKDTTQYF. In DNA, the CDR3 is TGTGCCACCAGTGAGAAGGACACGACGCAGTATTTT.

Remarks on this clonotype: Sequence at one end of the junction differs from germline and may be a read error. V and J are TRBV7-2 and TRBJ1-5; D remains unclear. The CDR3 consists of 13 residues. CDR1 SGHTA and CDR2 FQGNSA come from the germline V gene. The CDR3 DNA reads TGTGCCAACAGCTTAAAGTACAATCAGCCCCAGCATTTT. Encoded protein: CANSLKYNQPQHF.

This clonotype was counted between two and nine times. This sequence may be a read error, since a much larger clone differs from it by one base. This rearrangement joins TRBV6-2 or TRBV6-3 to TRBJ2-7, with a tentative D call TRBD2 (6 bases). CDR1 and CDR2 from the germline V gene are MNHEY and SVGEGT. CDR3 size: 12 residues. The V gene lost 11 bases and the J gene lost 4 bases, with 15 bases spanning the gap. This chain's CDR3 is CAGTPGTYEQYF. Here the CDR3 DNA reads TGTGCCGGCACCCCTGGGACTTACGAGCAGTACTTC.